Listed below are T cell receptor beta chains from one sample, sequenced in a study of OX40 agonist ivuxolimab in advanced cancers. The method was immunoSEQ multiplex PCR; TCRdb's version includes in-frame clones alone and lacks a portion of them. The sample carries tens of thousands of clones, 85% to 90% recorded once. This specimen was CD4+ or CD8+ T cells sorted from blood, taken in a trial of the OX40 agonist ivuxolimab. These receptors all come from an adult with an advanced solid tumor such as melanoma, head and neck, liver or kidney cancer. Both conserved end residues are trimmed from each CDR3.

j_gene: TRBJ1-6; v_gene: TRBV6-1; CDR3aa: ASSEELASTLLNSPLH
j_gene: TRBJ1-4; v_gene: TRBV6-1; CDR3aa: ASSEVAGHSMKSLF
j_gene: TRBJ1-1; v_gene: TRBV6-1; CDR3aa: ASSYGVVAF
j_gene: TRBJ2-7; v_gene: TRBV25-1; CDR3aa: ASSDSYEQY
j_gene: TRBJ2-1; v_gene: TRBV19; CDR3aa: ATHQGRSYNEQF
j_gene: TRBJ2-3; v_gene: TRBV27; CDR3aa: ASRTSAQAYTQY
j_gene: TRBJ1-2; v_gene: TRBV2; CDR3aa: ASSEVPGTGYT
j_gene: TRBJ1-1; v_gene: TRBV4-2; CDR3aa: ASSQVSGETEAF
j_gene: TRBJ2-7; v_gene: TRBV9; CDR3aa: ASSLSSSGTYEQY
j_gene: TRBJ1-1; v_gene: TRBV7-3; CDR3aa: ASSLTGGSEAF
j_gene: TRBJ2-1; v_gene: TRBV7-8; CDR3aa: ASSLRTGEGNEQF
j_gene: TRBJ2-2; v_gene: TRBV6-6; CDR3aa: ASSYPDRVETGELF
j_gene: TRBJ1-4; v_gene: TRBV29-1; CDR3aa: STRVNEKLF
j_gene: TRBJ1-1; v_gene: TRBV27; CDR3aa: ASSLQGAGTEAF
j_gene: TRBJ1-1; v_gene: TRBV2; CDR3aa: ASRTRVNTEAF
j_gene: TRBJ2-1; v_gene: TRBV5-6; CDR3aa: ASSSWDSYVRF
j_gene: TRBJ2-7; v_gene: TRBV7-8; CDR3aa: ASSYNRGRESEQY
j_gene: TRBJ2-1; v_gene: TRBV7-9; CDR3aa: ASSSGLAGVSSSYNEQF
j_gene: TRBJ1-1; v_gene: TRBV19; CDR3aa: ASFAGLNTEAF
j_gene: TRBJ2-3; v_gene: TRBV7-9; CDR3aa: ASRSIAGDSTDTQY
j_gene: TRBJ2-7; v_gene: TRBV5-4; CDR3aa: ASSLGGRSEQY
j_gene: TRBJ1-1; v_gene: TRBV5-4; CDR3aa: ASSFTGRTEAF
j_gene: TRBJ2-1; v_gene: TRBV9; CDR3aa: ASSVGPNEQF
j_gene: TRBJ1-3; v_gene: TRBV30; CDR3aa: AWVNGNTIY
j_gene: TRBJ2-3; v_gene: TRBV5-4; CDR3aa: ASSFVGLVADTQY
j_gene: TRBJ2-3; v_gene: TRBV18; CDR3aa: ASSFGYPDTQY
j_gene: TRBJ2-7; v_gene: TRBV6-5; CDR3aa: ASSYSAPIVEQY
j_gene: TRBJ2-1; v_gene: TRBV5-1; CDR3aa: ASSLRASPYNEQF
j_gene: TRBJ1-1; v_gene: TRBV27; CDR3aa: ASSLGGRPEAF
j_gene: TRBJ2-1; v_gene: TRBV28; CDR3aa: ASSLVPYNEQF
j_gene: TRBJ1-2; v_gene: TRBV30; CDR3aa: AWDPTGNYGYT
j_gene: TRBJ2-3; v_gene: TRBV27; CDR3aa: ASSSGGPGDTQY
j_gene: TRBJ2-7; v_gene: TRBV5-1; CDR3aa: ASSFGGTGASEQY
j_gene: TRBJ2-1; v_gene: TRBV18; CDR3aa: ASSPPNLREEQF
j_gene: TRBJ2-1; v_gene: TRBV27; CDR3aa: ASSPPGLAPNEQF
j_gene: TRBJ1-1; v_gene: TRBV28; CDR3aa: ASGGTGNAEAF
j_gene: TRBJ2-3; v_gene: TRBV27; CDR3aa: ASSFGQGVTDTQY
j_gene: TRBJ2-5; v_gene: TRBV6-4; CDR3aa: ASSDDRGRQETQY
j_gene: TRBJ2-1; v_gene: TRBV29-1; CDR3aa: SVGAGGYNEQF
j_gene: TRBJ2-7; v_gene: TRBV30; CDR3aa: AWSMPGEQY
j_gene: TRBJ1-2; v_gene: TRBV29-1; CDR3aa: SVETGAVGGYT
j_gene: TRBJ2-7; v_gene: TRBV4-1; CDR3aa: ASSLGTAYEQY
j_gene: TRBJ2-5; v_gene: TRBV2; CDR3aa: ASRAGEGVGETQY
j_gene: TRBJ1-5; v_gene: TRBV7-2; CDR3aa: ASSLDAGGNQPQH
j_gene: TRBJ2-3; v_gene: TRBV7-9; CDR3aa: ASSLSVGTDDTQY